The clone carrying this TCR beta chain has ten or more counts. The antigen is undetermined. TCRdb re-called the reads through MiXCR, storing one row per CDR3 protein. The sample has some 600,000 distinct CDR3 sequences, 24% seen once; the top ten hold 6.5% to 10%. V was trimmed by 5 bases and J by 1 base, leaving 14 bases between them. The CDR3 totals 15 residues. CDR1 is SGHTA, CDR2 FQGNSA, per germline. The source of the sample is a study of T cell repertoires in cytomegalovirus infection. Study in general: TCR beta signatures that were public indicated CMV infection and matching HLA type.

Study results and limitations: Ex vivo, HLA-C-restricted CMV-specific TCR beta clonotypes prevailed over the rest of the response.

V and J are TRBV7-2 and TRBJ1-1, with D possibly matching TRBD1 (6 bases). What was sequenced was CD8+ T cells from PBMCs. The origin of this receptor is a human donor in good health (CMV status not recorded). Some clones in this sample may be carry-over from other donors' samples. DNA for the CDR3: TGTGCCAGCAGCCCACTCAAGGGGGGGAACACTGAAGCTTTCTTT. This sequence encodes CASSPLKGGNTEAFF.